This entry describes one T cell receptor (beta chain). Its matching antigen is unknown. CDR3 length: 15 residues. From germline, CDR1 is SGHRS and CDR2 YFSETQ. V dropped 0 bases and J dropped 5 bases, with 14 bases sitting between them. Clones were sequenced by immunoSEQ multiplex PCR, and TCRdb holds only the in-frame ones, with some missing. The profile covers about 73,000 clones, with about 90% appearing a single time and about 0.8% taken by the ten largest. This sample was taken from a study of OX40 agonist ivuxolimab in advanced cancers. The overall study: Patients received ivuxolimab, an agonistic anti-OX40 (CD134) antibody.

Study results and limitations: The CD4+ and CD8+ T cells in the blood had expanded clonally by week 6 at 0.1 to 3.0 mg/kg.

The J gene is TRBJ1-1, the V gene TRBV5-1; no firm D call. The material was CD4+ or CD8+ T cells sorted from blood, obtained in a trial of the OX40 agonist ivuxolimab. The receptor comes from an adult with an advanced solid tumor such as melanoma, head and neck, liver or kidney cancer. The CDR3 loop is CASSLAAGFRTEAFF. CDR3 sequence (DNA): TGCGCCAGCAGCTTGGCGGCTGGGTTTAGGACTGAAGCTTTCTTT.